The present T cell receptor beta chain was sequenced within a study of shared clonotypes between healthy human individuals. For the study at large: Donors, aged 18 to 49, were a couple of women and three men. Study-wide findings and caveats: What limited the represented genetic and exposure-history diversity was the small number of donors.

Between the trimmed V and J ends, which lost 1 base and 1 base, there was a span of 7 bases. Looked up from germline, CDR1 is SGHNT and CDR2 is YYREEE (reference sequence). There are 14 residues in the CDR3. About this clone itself: What it binds is unknown.

Study donors comprised healthy, HIV-negative adults devoid of recent acute infection or vaccination. Deep was the level used in running the assay. Assay used: immunoSEQ multiplex PCR; TCRdb lists only in-frame clones, some missing. The top ten clones hold roughly 0.36% of a sample with 2 million to 2.5 million clones, over 85% of them seen once. The V and J genes are TRBV5-4 and TRBJ2-3; D remains unclear. Input material: naive CD4+ T cells from PBMCs. Subset reported: CD45RA+ positively selected. This receptor was identified in a man younger than 35 in good health. Some clones in this sample may be carry-over from other donors' samples. The CDR3 reads CASSLFLGTDTQYF. CDR3 nucleotide sequence: TGTGCCAGCAGCTTGTTCTTGGGCACAGATACGCAGTATTTT.